These T cell receptor beta chains were read from a single sample in a study of CD8 T cells in Susac syndrome. Each CDR3 protein gets one entry after TCRdb re-called the immunoSEQ multiplex PCR reads with MiXCR. The table includes 160,000 or so distinct CDR3 sequences, roughly 95% detected once. The sequenced sample consisted of CD8+ T cells from PBMCs. The receptor set was obtained from a human donor with multiple sclerosis. The CDR3 runs from the conserved cysteine through the conserved F or W. The order of the fields is V gene, J gene, CDR3 protein.

TRBV29-1	TRBJ2-2	CSGGPTNTGELFF
TRBV29-1	TRBJ1-1	CSVGGDTEAFF
TRBV29-1	TRBJ2-7	CSVKEGTGDYEQYF
TRBV29-1	TRBJ1-1	CSVGRDHTEAFF
TRBV28	TRBJ2-5	CASSPQTIRSGVTQYF
TRBV11-2	TRBJ1-3	CASSSRGQGIPGNTIYF
TRBV15	TRBJ2-5	CATSRDGDVETQYF
TRBV29-1	TRBJ2-3	CSVPLAGPLDTQYF
TRBV30	TRBJ1-2	CADGIGGSLYGYTF
TRBV14	TRBJ2-1	CASSQDIRGGFDEQFF
TRBV12-3/TRBV12-4	TRBJ1-5	CASSSYSFYQPQHF
TRBV29-1	TRBJ2-6	CSVGPSGANVLTF
TRBV9	TRBJ2-2	CASTQRGNTGELFF
TRBV29-1	TRBJ2-7	CSVEERDTHYEQYF
TRBV25-1	TRBJ2-7	CASSMDEQYF
TRBV25-1	TRBJ1-1	CASSGNLNTEAFF
TRBV4-1	TRBJ2-3	CASSQDERTTDTQYF
TRBV5-1	TRBJ2-1	CASSVAGGPLDEQFF
TRBV23-1	TRBJ1-1	CASSPPDRGTEAFF
TRBV19	TRBJ2-7	CASSSGTGGYEQYF
TRBV9	TRBJ1-1	CASSFRDTEAFF
TRBV3-1	TRBJ2-1	CASSQVGQGSHEQFF
TRBV7-9	TRBJ2-3	CASSLEGSTDTQYF
TRBV9	TRBJ2-3	CASSVTGTGITDTQYF
TRBV29-1	TRBJ2-7	CSVMGTSGYEQYF
TRBV5-4	TRBJ2-1	CASSLAPRGGEQFF
TRBV12-3/TRBV12-4	TRBJ2-1	CASSFGREQPYNEQFF
TRBV2	TRBJ2-1	CASSERRGAYNEQFF
TRBV4-1	TRBJ1-5	CASSLIPGSLSNQPQHF
TRBV13	TRBJ2-5	CASSLGGGAWETQYF
TRBV14	TRBJ2-7	CASSQLVAEQYF
TRBV9	TRBJ2-3	CASSVGEPRTTDTQYF
TRBV5-1	TRBJ2-2	CASSGRVIGELFF
TRBV15	TRBJ1-5	CATSPRLNQPQHF
TRBV28	TRBJ2-5	CASRGRGWETQYF
TRBV29-1	TRBJ2-1	CSVEGVLGGDRVYEQFF
TRBV20-1	TRBJ1-2	CSASTGDYGYTF
TRBV20-1	TRBJ2-1	CSARTQGSSYNEQFF
TRBV29-1	TRBJ2-4	CSVVGGTKNIQYF
TRBV30	TRBJ1-2	CAWSGGTQGFTF
TRBV27	TRBJ1-1	CASSFGRQGNTEAFF
TRBV12-3/TRBV12-4	TRBJ2-7	CASSYAGTNYEQYF
TRBV9	TRBJ2-1	CASSAPSGSSYNEQFF
TRBV28	TRBJ2-7	CASTPDWGYEQYF
TRBV18	TRBJ1-1	CASSPTGGRVVNTEAFF